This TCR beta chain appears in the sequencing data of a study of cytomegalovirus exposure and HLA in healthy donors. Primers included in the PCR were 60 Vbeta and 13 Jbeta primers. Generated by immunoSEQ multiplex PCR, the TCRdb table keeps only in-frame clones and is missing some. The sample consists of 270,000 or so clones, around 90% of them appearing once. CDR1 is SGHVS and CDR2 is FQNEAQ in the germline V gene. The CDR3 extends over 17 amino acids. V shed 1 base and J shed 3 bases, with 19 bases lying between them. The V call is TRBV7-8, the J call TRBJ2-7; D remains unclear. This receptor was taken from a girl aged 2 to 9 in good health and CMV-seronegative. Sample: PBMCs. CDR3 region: CASSLGFPPLADYEQYF. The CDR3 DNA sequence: TGTGCCAGCAGCTTAGGATTCCCGCCGCTGGCGGACTACGAGCAGTACTTC.